The 25 T cell receptor beta chains listed next were all sequenced from one sample in a study of PD-L1 blockade in urothelial cancer. Using immunoSEQ multiplex PCR, the repertoire was profiled, and TCRdb retains in-frame clones only, with some absent. Among under 60,000 clones listed, 70% to 90% were seen once. As to time point: peripheral blood 6 weeks after treatment start. Sequenced material: PBMCs, taken around atezolizumab (anti-PD-L1) treatment. Receptors originate from a man between 60 and 75 years old with urothelial cancer.

CDR3 in amino acids: CASSLAGTGGVGQAGPSQFF. The CDR3, as DNA: TGCGCCAGCAGCTTGGCTGGGACAGGGGGCGTGGGGCAAGCCGGCCCCTCGCAGTTCTTC. J is TRBJ2-1 and V is TRBV5-1, with 12 nucleotides matching TRBD1. The germline V gene encodes CDR1 SGHRS and CDR2 YFSETQ. The CDR3 has 20 residues. Germline trimming cut 0 bases from V and 12 bases from J; bases unmatched to any gene: 22. Complete variable domain (other parts from reference TRBV5-1 and TRBJ2-1): KAGVTQTPRYLIKTRGQQVTLSCSPISGHRSVSWYQQTPGQGLQFLFEYFSETQRNKGNFPGRFSGRQFSNSRSEMNVSTLELGDSALYLCASSLAGTGGVGQAGPSQFFGPGTRLTVL.

The chain recombines TRBV30 with TRBJ1-5; 7 bases match TRBD1. Unmatched junction bases numbered 8, after V lost 1 base and J lost 11 bases. From germline, CDR1 is GTSNPN and CDR2 SVGIG (reference sequence). This CDR3 has 13 residues. CDR3 residues: CAWSGEVQGAQHF. CDR3 bases: TGTGCCTGGAGTGGGGAGGTCCAGGGGGCCCAGCATTTT.

This clone was seen a few times. The rearrangement links TRBV7-6 to TRBJ2-7; TRBD1 is a possible D gene (6 bases). This CDR3 is built from 13 residues. The germline gives CDR1 SGHVS, CDR2 FNYEAQ. Trimming took 5 bases from V and 2 from J, leaving 10 bases between them. Written as DNA, the CDR3 is TGTGCCAGCAGCAGGGGGTTGCCCTACGAGCAGTACTTC. The encoded protein is CASSRGLPYEQYF.

The chain has TRBV11-2 and TRBJ2-2; perhaps TRBD1 as D (6 bases). CDR1 is SGHAT, CDR2 FQNNGV, per germline. Between the trimmed V and J ends, which lost 4 bases and 0 bases, there was a span of 9 bases. The CDR3 totals 15 residues. The CDR3 DNA is TGTGCCAGCAGCTACGGACAGACGAACACCGGGGAGCTGTTTTTT. As protein: CASSYGQTNTGELFF.

This clone was counted only a few times. V and J are TRBV4-2 and TRBJ2-3; 9 positions agree with TRBD2. This CDR3 comprises 17 residues. The V and J ends lost 0 bases and 0 bases, in that order; junction bases with no gene match: 4. From germline, CDR1 is LGHNA and CDR2 YNFKEQ. The CDR3 DNA sequence: TGTGCCAGCAGCCAAGATGTAGCGGGGGAAAGCACAGATACGCAGTATTTT. Its translation is CASSQDVAGESTDTQYF.

The chain joins TRBV7-9 to TRBJ1-1; TRBD1 agrees at 9 bases. The V gene's germline CDR1 is SEHNR and CDR2 FQNEAQ (reference sequence). Trimming took 2 bases from V and 5 from J; bases not matched to a gene: 6. The CDR3 consists of 15 residues. DNA of the CDR3: TGTGCCAGCAGCTTATCATTGACAGGGGGTACTGAAGCTTTCTTT. Translating gives CASSLSLTGGTEAFF.

This chain connects TRBV4-1 to TRBJ2-7, with TRBD2 as a possible D gene (5 bases). Germline CDR1 is MGHRA and CDR2 is YSYEKL. Trimming shortened V by 5 bases and J by 7 bases, and 21 bases separated the two germline ends. There are 15 residues in the CDR3. CDR3 DNA: TGCGCCAGCAGCTCCCCTCAGAGCGCCGGCGGGGAGCAGTACTTC. Its protein product is CASSSPQSAGGEQYF.

The J gene is TRBJ1-1, the V gene TRBV6-5, with D possibly being TRBD1 (5 bases). The V end was cut by 1 base, the J end by 0 bases, with 9 bases between. Germline V gene lookup returns CDR1 MNHEY and CDR2 SVGAGI. CDR3 length equals 15 residues. DNA for the CDR3: TGTGCCAGCAGTTACTTCGGGACTATGAACACTGAAGCTTTCTTT. Its protein product is CASSYFGTMNTEAFF.

The rearrangement links TRBV11-3 to TRBJ2-7; 7 nucleotides align to TRBD1. CDR1 and CDR2 from the germline V gene are SGHNT and YENEEA. The J segment lost 3 bases and the V segment lost 4 bases, leaving 6 bases of the junction unmatched. The CDR3 spans 14 residues. The CDR3 here is CASSYGQDFYEQYF. DNA of the CDR3: TGTGCCAGCAGCTATGGACAGGATTTCTACGAGCAGTACTTC.

The chain uses TRBV7-2 and TRBJ1-1; TRBD1 is a possible D gene (5 bases). Trimming stripped 1 base from V and 4 bases from J, with 13 bases between. Looked up from germline, CDR1 is SGHTA and CDR2 is FQGNSA. This CDR3 comprises 15 residues. The CDR3 is CASSLGRRGLTEAFF. As DNA, the CDR3 is TGTGCCAGCAGCTTAGGACGAAGGGGACTCACTGAAGCTTTCTTT.

This clone was seen a handful of times. V and J are TRBV19 and TRBJ1-1; 7 bases map to TRBD1. Germline values: CDR1 LNHDA, CDR2 SQIVND (reference sequence). The CDR3 has 16 amino acids. Germline trimming cut 3 bases from V and 4 bases from J; bases unmatched to any gene: 11. As DNA, the CDR3 is TGTGCCAGTAGTATTAGGGGGACAGTAAGGTCCACTGAAGCTTTCTTT. Translation gives CASSIRGTVRSTEAFF.

This clone showed up just once. V is TRBV4-1 and J is TRBJ1-2; perhaps TRBD1 as D (6 bases). CDR1 MGHRA and CDR2 YSYEKL come from the germline V gene. This CDR3 is 14 amino acids long. With 4 bases removed from V and 6 bases from J, the gap between germline ends came to 15 bases. CDR3 loop: CASSLPTGIDGYTF. The DNA for the CDR3 is TGCGCCAGCAGCCTCCCGACAGGAATTGATGGCTACACCTTC.

V is TRBV4-1 and J is TRBJ2-3; D gene uncertain. Trimming took 2 bases from V and 10 from J, leaving 13 bases between them. Per the germline V gene, CDR1 is MGHRA and CDR2 is YSYEKL. The CDR3 is made up of 13 amino acids. Here the CDR3 reads CASSQTSAVPQYF. The CDR3 DNA is TGCGCCAGCAGCCAAACCAGTGCGGTTCCGCAGTATTTT.

This chain joins TRBV19 and TRBJ1-6, with 10 bases lining up with TRBD1. V shed 7 bases, J shed 7 bases, and the junction held 7 bases outside the gene matches. The CDR3 has 15 residues. Germline loops: CDR1 LNHDA, CDR2 SQIVND (reference sequence). The DNA of the CDR3 is TGTGCCAGTACCCTAAGGACAGGGGGAAATTCACCCCTCCACTTT. This gives the protein CASTLRTGGNSPLHF.

V is TRBV2 and J is TRBJ2-7; D unclear. The V gene's germline CDR1 is SNHLY and CDR2 FYNNEI. The CDR3 runs to 13 residues. Trimming left V 2 bases short and J 0 bases short, with 5 bases between. The CDR3 sequence: CASSERVSYEQYF. Here the CDR3 DNA reads TGTGCCAGCAGTGAAAGAGTCTCCTACGAGCAGTACTTC.

This chain links TRBV6-6 with TRBJ1-2, with 10 bases fitting TRBD1. The CDR3 has 14 amino acids. V trimming: 5 bases; J trimming: 2 bases; junction bases outside the gene matches: 2. The V gene's germline CDR1 is MNHNY and CDR2 SVGAGI (reference sequence). DNA for the CDR3: TGTGCCAGCAGTCGGGGACAGGGGAACTATGGCTACACCTTC. The encoded protein is CASSRGQGNYGYTF.

CDR3 residues: CSGRTEGNTGNTIYF. CDR3 bases: TGCAGCGGCCGGACAGAGGGGAATACTGGAAACACCATATATTTT. The V call is TRBV29-1, the J call TRBJ1-3; TRBD1 is a possible D gene (6 bases). Trimming removed 7 bases from V and 2 bases from J, with 18 bases in between. This CDR3 spans 15 amino acids. CDR1 SQVTM and CDR2 ANQGSEA come from the germline V gene.

The V call is TRBV7-2, the J call TRBJ2-1, with TRBD2 matching over 12 bases. Per germline, CDR1 SGHTA and CDR2 FQGNSA. V gave up 5 bases and J gave up 10 bases; unmatched junction bases: 9. This CDR3 spans 15 amino acids. CDR3 DNA sequence: TGTGCCAGCAGCCAACTAGCGGGGGGACATTTGGAGCAGTTCTTC. Protein sequence: CASSQLAGGHLEQFF. The entire variable domain, with the rest obtained from reference TRBV7-2 and TRBJ2-1, is as follows: GAGVSQSPSNKVTEKGKDVELRCDPISGHTALYWYRQSLGQGLEFLIYFQGNSAPDKSGLPSDRFSAERTGGSVSTLTIQRTQQEDSAVYLCASSQLAGGHLEQFFGPGTRLTVL.

This sequence joins TRBV30 and TRBJ2-3; D is unclear. Germline lookup yields CDR1 GTSNPN and CDR2 SVGIG (reference sequence). The ends were cut back, 1 base at V and 6 bases at J, with 8 bases in the middle. The CDR3 length is 12 residues. The CDR3 sequence: CAWSDLMDTQYF. DNA for the CDR3: TGTGCCTGGAGTGATCTAATGGATACGCAGTATTTT.

The chain links TRBV11-2 to TRBJ2-3, with D perhaps TRBD1 (7 bases). Germline V gene sequence: CDR1 SGHAT, CDR2 FQNNGV. V dropped 6 bases and J dropped 4 bases, with 17 bases sitting between them. This CDR3 contains 15 residues. This chain's CDR3 is CASRRWSGGPDTQYF. CDR3 sequence (DNA): TGTGCCAGCAGGCGATGGTCAGGGGGGCCAGATACGCAGTATTTT.

This clone has only one observation. The chain employs TRBV5-1 and TRBJ1-3, with 8 bases identical to TRBD1. V trimming: 4 bases; J trimming: 2 bases; junction bases outside the gene matches: 5. CDR1 and CDR2 (germline): SGHRS, YFSETQ. This CDR3 is built from 15 residues. Here the CDR3 reads CASSTRQGTGNTIYF. The CDR3, as DNA: TGCGCCAGCAGCACCCGACAGGGGACTGGAAACACCATATATTTT.

This clone showed up just a few times. V gene TRBV5-1 combines with J gene TRBJ2-7; 11 positions agree with TRBD1. Trimming at V came to 3 bases and at J to 7 bases, leaving 6 bases not matched to a gene. The germline CDR1 and CDR2 sequences are SGHRS and YFSETQ. The CDR3 runs to 14 residues. CDR3 DNA: TGCGCCAGCAGCTGGGACAGGGGGACGGGGGAGCAGTACTTC. Its translation is CASSWDRGTGEQYF.

This clone showed up just a few times. This chain joins TRBV15 and TRBJ2-3, with D possibly matching TRBD1 (5 bases). V was pared by 5 bases and J by 2 bases, with 17 bases between. Germline CDR1 is LNHNV and CDR2 is YYDKDF (reference sequence). The CDR3 is made up of 16 amino acids. Here the CDR3 DNA reads TGTGCCACCAGCGGTAGACAGAACTTACTCACAGATACGCAGTATTTT. Amino acids: CATSGRQNLLTDTQYF.

This chain joins TRBV7-2 and TRBJ1-5, with D possibly being TRBD1 (5 bases). Trimming cost V 5 bases and J 1 base, with 12 bases left between them. Germline assignment: CDR1 SGHTA and CDR2 FQGNSA. This CDR3 comprises 15 residues. CDR3 bases: TGTGCCAGCAGCCCAGAGCGGGGGAGCAATCAGCCCCAGCATTTT. This sequence encodes CASSPERGSNQPQHF.

The table lists this clone with a count of one. This sequence joins TRBV30 and TRBJ1-1; D remains unclear. Germline V gene lookup returns CDR1 GTSNPN and CDR2 SVGIG (reference sequence). Deletions cut 3 bases from V and 0 bases from J, with 2 bases between. CDR3 length equals 11 residues. CDR3 sequence (DNA): TGTGCCTGGAGCTTGAACACTGAAGCTTTCTTT. Protein product: CAWSLNTEAFF.